The next 5 T cell receptor beta chains were all read from a single sample in a study of shared clonotypes between healthy human individuals. TCRdb keeps only in-frame clones here, not all; method: immunoSEQ multiplex PCR. The data hold fewer than 650,000 clones, with about 80% observed a single time. Sample: PBMCs. These TCRs come from a middle-aged woman in good health. Some clones in this sample may be carry-over from other donors' samples.

In this sample, this clone turned up once. The rearrangement joins TRBV29-1 to TRBJ1-5, with D perhaps TRBD1 (6 bases). There are 13 residues in the CDR3. Germline CDR1 SQVTM, CDR2 ANQGSEA. The germline V and J ends were trimmed by 6 bases and 5 bases, with 14 bases remaining between them. The CDR3 protein is CSVQGASDQPQHF. The CDR3 DNA reads TGCAGCGTACAGGGAGCAAGTGATCAGCCCCAGCATTTT.

This chain links TRBV30 with TRBJ2-1; D is undetermined. The V gene lost 4 bases and the J gene lost 3 bases, with 7 bases spanning the gap. Germline V CDR1 and CDR2: GTSNPN, SVGIG (reference sequence). The CDR3 consists of 12 residues. CDR3: CAWKGSYNEQFF. DNA of the CDR3: TGTGCCTGGAAGGGCAGCTACAATGAGCAGTTCTTC.

V gene TRBV6-5 combines with J gene TRBJ1-1; possibly TRBD1 for D (5 bases). Trimming removed 2 bases from V and 10 bases from J, with 14 bases in between. This CDR3 spans 13 amino acids. Looked up from germline, CDR1 is MNHEY and CDR2 is SVGAGI. For the CDR3, the DNA is TGTGCCAGCAGTTACGGCGCAGGGTCAGGAGCTTTCTTT. It yields the protein CASSYGAGSGAFF.

This chain connects TRBV30 to TRBJ2-7; the D call may be TRBD1 or TRBD2 (5 bases each). CDR1 is GTSNPN and CDR2 is SVGIG in the germline V gene (reference sequence). The length of the CDR3 is 13 residues. Trimming removed 5 bases at V and 3 bases at J, with 14 bases between. The CDR3 DNA is TGTGCCTGGGACCGGGACCGATACTACGAGCAGTACTTC. Protein product: CAWDRDRYYEQYF.

V usage is TRBV7-3 and J usage is TRBJ2-2; weak D call: TRBD2 (5 bases). There are 17 residues in the CDR3. V gave up 1 base and J gave up 0 bases, with 12 bases separating them. Per germline, CDR1 SGHTA and CDR2 FQGTGA. The CDR3 DNA follows: TGTGCCAGCAGCTTAAAGGCAGGACTTTCGAACACCGGGGAGCTGTTTTTT. This sequence encodes CASSLKAGLSNTGELFF.